These 8 T cell receptor beta chains originate from one sample sequenced in a study of T cell responses to AZD1222 COVID-19 vaccine. Libraries were prepared by immunoSEQ multiplex PCR; TCRdb keeps only in-frame clonotypes and omits some of them. The sample holds approximately 60,000 clones, approximately 82% seen once. The sequenced sample was peripheral blood, obtained on day 0 of AZD1222 vaccination. The source of these receptors is an adult in good health.

The chain is built from TRBV6-5 and TRBJ1-3; the D gene is possibly TRBD1 (5 bases). This CDR3 region has 16 residues. From germline, CDR1 is MNHEY and CDR2 SVGAGI. Trimming pared 0 bases from V and 0 bases from J, leaving 9 bases between. CDR3 loop: CASSYSRQGSGNTIYF. The DNA of the CDR3 is TGTGCCAGCAGTTACTCGAGGCAGGGCTCTGGAAACACCATATATTTT.

The chain recombines TRBV6-5 with TRBJ2-1; no clear D. Germline V gene data show CDR1 as MNHEY and CDR2 as SVGAGI. Between the trimmed V and J ends, which lost 7 bases and 8 bases, there was a span of 15 bases. This CDR3 contains 13 residues. The CDR3 loop is CASTYRNSDEQFF. The CDR3 DNA reads as TGTGCCAGCACCTACCGGAATTCGGATGAGCAGTTCTTC.

The chain uses TRBV14 and TRBJ2-2, with D hard to call. The CDR3 runs 14 residues. Germline V gene sequence: CDR1 SGHDN, CDR2 FVKESK. Trimming left V 0 bases short and J 5 bases short, with 7 bases between. The CDR3 loop is CASSQDSVTGELFF. The CDR3 DNA is TGTGCCAGCAGCCAAGATTCGGTTACCGGGGAGCTGTTTTTT.

This chain links TRBV18 with TRBJ2-1, with D unclear. V was clipped by 3 bases and J by 1 base, with 4 bases between them. The CDR3 extends over 13 amino acids. CDR1 KGHSH and CDR2 LQKENI come from the germline V gene. DNA for the CDR3: TGTGCCAGCTCACCTGGTTCCTACAATGAGCAGTTCTTC. Translating it yields CASSPGSYNEQFF. Looking up the rest from reference TRBV18 and TRBJ2-1 gives the full variable domain: NAGVMQNPRHLVRRRGQEARLRCSPMKGHSHVYWYRQLPEEGLKFMVYLQKENIIDESGMPKERFSAEFPKEGPSILRIQQVVRGDSAAYFCASSPGSYNEQFFGPGTRLTVL.

The chain employs TRBV9 and TRBJ2-3, with no clear D. The CDR3 spans 12 residues. Trimming took off 3 bases at V and 5 bases at J, with 7 bases between the two ends. Germline assignment: CDR1 SGDLS and CDR2 YYNGEE. CDR3 DNA sequence: TGTGCCAGCAGCGCTGTTGGAGATACGCAGTATTTT. Its translation: CASSAVGDTQYF.

This clone has a single count. The chain couples TRBV6-2 or TRBV6-3 to TRBJ1-1, with D possibly TRBD1 on 5 matching bases. This CDR3 spans 13 amino acids. In germline, CDR1 is MNHEY, CDR2 SVGEGT. V was clipped by 4 bases and J by 13 bases, with 19 bases between them. The DNA for the CDR3 is TGTGCCAGCAGTTTGGACACGGTCTGGAGAGGTTTCTTT. Its protein product is CASSLDTVWRGFF.

This sequence joins TRBV2 and TRBJ2-3, with 8 positions matching TRBD1. The germline V gene encodes CDR1 SNHLY and CDR2 FYNNEI. The CDR3 runs to 12 residues. V gave up 11 bases and J gave up 3 bases; unmatched junction bases: 4. CDR3 region: CASQGATDTQYF. In DNA, the CDR3 is TGTGCCTCGCAGGGGGCGACAGATACGCAGTATTTT.

The chain carries TRBV19 and TRBJ2-1; 9 nucleotides match TRBD1. Unmatched junction bases numbered 8, after V lost 5 bases and J lost 3 bases. Germline values: CDR1 LNHDA, CDR2 SQIVND (reference sequence). The CDR3 runs 16 residues. The CDR3: CASSPMDRGLYNEQFF. CDR3 DNA sequence: TGTGCCAGTAGTCCGATGGACAGGGGTCTCTACAATGAGCAGTTCTTC.